These 10 T cell receptor beta chains were all obtained from the same sample, sequenced in a study of radiation and T cells in renal cell carcinoma. Noted time point: baseline pretreatment blood. Treatment reported: 15 Gy SBRT to primary tumor, nephrectomy 4 weeks later. Profiled with immunoSEQ multiplex PCR; TCRdb holds only in-frame clones, not every one. The sample has about 22,000 clones, approximately 80% seen once. The source material was blood, sampled from a patient whose treatment included radiotherapy and nephrectomy. These receptors all stem from a man aged 60 to 69 with renal cell carcinoma.

This clone was observed a single time. The V call is TRBV6-5, the J call TRBJ2-7; D remains ambiguous. Trimming pared 4 bases from V and 2 bases from J, leaving 15 bases between. The CDR3 spans 15 residues. The germline V gene encodes CDR1 MNHEY and CDR2 SVGAGI. CDR3 sequence reads: CASSLTGGLPYEQYF. CDR3 nucleotides: TGTGCCAGCAGTTTAACCGGCGGTCTCCCCTACGAGCAGTACTTC.

The CDR3 nucleotides are TGTGCCAGCAGTTTCGAACTCACCGGGGAGCTGTTTTTT. Protein product: CASSFELTGELFF. The chain carries TRBV27 and TRBJ2-2; no clear D gene. The germline V gene has CDR1 MNHEY and CDR2 SMNVEV (reference sequence). The CDR3 has 13 residues. Trimming stripped 3 bases from V and 4 bases from J, with 6 bases between.

For this clone: At the DNA level, this CDR3 is encoded by other sequences in the same sample as well. The genes are TRBV20-1 and TRBJ2-1; D might be TRBD1 or TRBD2, each matching 5 bases. Per germline, CDR1 DFQATT and CDR2 SNEGSKA (reference sequence). V was pared by 5 bases and J by 7 bases, with 9 bases between. The CDR3 is made up of 11 amino acids. The CDR3: CSAPGPNEQFF. The CDR3, as DNA: TGCAGTGCTCCGGGACCTAATGAGCAGTTCTTC.

The chain combines TRBV29-1 with TRBJ2-4; D is unclear. CDR1 and CDR2 from the germline V gene are SQVTM and ANQGSEA. Trimming removed 2 bases from V and 6 bases from J, with 8 bases in between. CDR3 length: 12 amino acids. This CDR3 reads CSVENGLNIQYF. For the CDR3, the DNA is TGCAGCGTTGAAAATGGGCTAAACATTCAGTACTTC.

The rearrangement uses TRBV6-6 and TRBJ1-3, with D maybe TRBD1 (5 bases). Between the trimmed V and J ends, which lost 6 bases and 2 bases, there was a span of 17 bases. In germline, CDR1 is MNHNY, CDR2 SVGAGI (reference sequence). This CDR3 is 16 amino acids long. The chain's CDR3 is CASSLHPQGTGNTIYF. The CDR3, as DNA: TGTGCCAGCAGCCTCCATCCGCAGGGTACTGGAAACACCATATATTTT.

V is TRBV19 and J is TRBJ2-1; 8 bases fit TRBD1. The CDR3 sequence is 13 residues long. In germline, CDR1 is LNHDA, CDR2 SQIVND (reference sequence). V was pared by 11 bases and J by 8 bases, with 11 bases of the junction left unmatched. This chain's CDR3 is CAGSRTGSDEQFF. CDR3 DNA: TGTGCCGGTTCCAGGACAGGGTCTGATGAGCAGTTCTTC.

The chain has TRBV15 and TRBJ2-1; 9 bases line up with TRBD1. Trimming cost V 5 bases and J 9 bases; bases outside gene matches: 11. Germline CDR1 is LNHNV and CDR2 is YYDKDF (reference sequence). There are 15 residues in the CDR3. CDR3 protein: CATSAGTGFLPEQFF. The CDR3 DNA is TGTGCCACCAGCGCCGGGACAGGGTTTCTCCCTGAGCAGTTCTTC.

The chain recombines TRBV6-5 with TRBJ1-2; D remains ambiguous. Germline V CDR1 and CDR2: MNHEY, SVGAGI. The CDR3 runs 15 residues. The V and J ends lost 0 bases and 5 bases respectively, with 13 bases between them. The CDR3 DNA sequence: TGTGCCAGCAGTTACTCGGGCGGAGGGAGGTATGGCTACACCTTC. Translated, it gives CASSYSGGGRYGYTF.

This clone was counted only a few times. The V and J genes are TRBV6-5 and TRBJ1-1; TRBD1 matches 7 bases. This CDR3 has 14 amino acids. From germline, CDR1 is MNHEY and CDR2 SVGAGI. J was trimmed by 6 bases and V by 5 bases; bases with no gene match: 9. As DNA, the CDR3 is TGTGCCAGCAGTCTCACAGGGGTAGGCGCTGAAGCTTTCTTT. It specifies CASSLTGVGAEAFF.

This chain joins TRBV19 and TRBJ2-2; D perhaps matches TRBD2 (6 bases). Germline CDR1 LNHDA, CDR2 SQIVND (reference sequence). The CDR3 consists of 17 residues. The V and J ends lost 4 bases and 4 bases respectively, with 19 bases between them. The CDR3 DNA is TGTGCCAGTAGTAAAAAAGGTCGCGGGGTGGCCACCGGGGAGCTGTTTTTT. It specifies CASSKKGRGVATGELFF.